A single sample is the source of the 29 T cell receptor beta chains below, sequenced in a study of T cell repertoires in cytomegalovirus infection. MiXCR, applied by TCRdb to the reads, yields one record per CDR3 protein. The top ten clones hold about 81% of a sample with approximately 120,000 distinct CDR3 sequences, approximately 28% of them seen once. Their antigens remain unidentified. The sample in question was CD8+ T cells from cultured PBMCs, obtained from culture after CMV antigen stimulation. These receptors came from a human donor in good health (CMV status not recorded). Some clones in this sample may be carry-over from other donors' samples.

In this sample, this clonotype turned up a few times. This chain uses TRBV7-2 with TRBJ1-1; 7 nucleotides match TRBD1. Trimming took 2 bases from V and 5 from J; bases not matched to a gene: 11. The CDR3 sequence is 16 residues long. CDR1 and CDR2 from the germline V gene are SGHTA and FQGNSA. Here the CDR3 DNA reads TGTGCCAGCAGCTTAACTATAGTGGCAGGGGGAACTGAAGCTTTCTTT. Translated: CASSLTIVAGGTEAFF.

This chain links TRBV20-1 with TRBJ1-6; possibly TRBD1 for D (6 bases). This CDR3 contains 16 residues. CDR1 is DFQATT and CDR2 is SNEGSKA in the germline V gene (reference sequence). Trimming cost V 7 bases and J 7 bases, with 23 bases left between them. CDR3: CSVSDPAWTANSPLHF. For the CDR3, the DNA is TGCAGTGTTAGCGATCCTGCCTGGACAGCCAATTCACCCCTCCACTTT.

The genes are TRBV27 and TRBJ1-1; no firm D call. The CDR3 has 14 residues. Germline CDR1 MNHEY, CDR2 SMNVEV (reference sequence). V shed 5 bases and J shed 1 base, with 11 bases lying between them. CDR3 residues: CASSTFSSNTEAFF. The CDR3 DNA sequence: TGTGCCAGCAGTACTTTCTCATCGAACACTGAAGCTTTCTTT.

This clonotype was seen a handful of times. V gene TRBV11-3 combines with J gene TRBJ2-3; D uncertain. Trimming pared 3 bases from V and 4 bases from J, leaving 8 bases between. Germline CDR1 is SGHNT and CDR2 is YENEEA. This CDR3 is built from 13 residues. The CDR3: CASSFSFSDTQYF. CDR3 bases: TGTGCCAGCAGCTTTAGCTTCTCAGATACGCAGTATTTT.

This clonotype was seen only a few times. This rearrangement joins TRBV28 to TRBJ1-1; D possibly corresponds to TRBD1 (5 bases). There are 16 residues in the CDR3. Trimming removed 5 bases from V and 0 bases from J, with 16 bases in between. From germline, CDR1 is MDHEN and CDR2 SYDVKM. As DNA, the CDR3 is TGTGCCAGCAGTGCCCCGGACACCTTAATGAACACTGAAGCTTTCTTT. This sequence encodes CASSAPDTLMNTEAFF.

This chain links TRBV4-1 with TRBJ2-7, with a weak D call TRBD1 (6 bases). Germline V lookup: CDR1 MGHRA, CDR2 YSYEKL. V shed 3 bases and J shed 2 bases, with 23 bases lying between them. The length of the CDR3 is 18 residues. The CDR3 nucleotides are TGCGCCAGCAGCCACGGCGAAGGCCAGGGGATGGTAACCTACGAGCAGTACTTC. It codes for CASSHGEGQGMVTYEQYF.

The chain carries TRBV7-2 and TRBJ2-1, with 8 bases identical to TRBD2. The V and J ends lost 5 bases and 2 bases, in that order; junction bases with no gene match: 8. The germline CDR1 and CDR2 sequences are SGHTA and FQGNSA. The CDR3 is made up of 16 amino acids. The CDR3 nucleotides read TGTGCCAGCAGCGCCGGGGGGGGGGGCCCCTACAATGAGCAGTTCTTC. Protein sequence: CASSAGGGGPYNEQFF.

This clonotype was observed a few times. This chain's CDR3 is CASSQEDGPLNTEAFF. CDR3 nucleotide sequence: TGTGCCAGCAGCCAAGAGGATGGCCCATTGAACACTGAAGCTTTCTTT. This chain connects TRBV4-2 to TRBJ1-1; D is ambiguous. Germline V lookup: CDR1 LGHNA, CDR2 YNFKEQ. The CDR3 has 16 residues. Trimming removed 0 bases from V and 0 bases from J, with 11 bases in between.

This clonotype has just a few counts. The CDR3 bases are TGCGCCAGCAGCCCTTCACAGAACTACGAGCAGTACTTC. This translates into CASSPSQNYEQYF. This rearrangement joins TRBV4-1 to TRBJ2-7, with D unresolved. The length of the CDR3 is 13 residues. Trimming stripped 4 bases from V and 3 bases from J, with 10 bases between. Germline CDR1 and CDR2: MGHRA and YSYEKL.

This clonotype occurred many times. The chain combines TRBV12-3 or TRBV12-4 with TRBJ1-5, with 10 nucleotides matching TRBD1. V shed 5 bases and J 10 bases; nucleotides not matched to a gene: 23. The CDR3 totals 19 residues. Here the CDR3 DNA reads TGTGCCAGCAGTCCACCAGGACAGGGGGGGCAATTAGGGGCGAGTCCCCAGCATTTT. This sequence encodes CASSPPGQGGQLGASPQHF.

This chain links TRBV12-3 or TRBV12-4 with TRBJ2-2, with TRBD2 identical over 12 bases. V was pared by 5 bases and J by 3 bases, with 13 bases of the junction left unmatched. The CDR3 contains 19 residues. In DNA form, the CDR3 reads TGTGCCAGCAGTCTCCTGGGGCTAGCGGGGGGGCAGTACACCGGGGAGCTGTTTTTT. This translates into CASSLLGLAGGQYTGELFF.

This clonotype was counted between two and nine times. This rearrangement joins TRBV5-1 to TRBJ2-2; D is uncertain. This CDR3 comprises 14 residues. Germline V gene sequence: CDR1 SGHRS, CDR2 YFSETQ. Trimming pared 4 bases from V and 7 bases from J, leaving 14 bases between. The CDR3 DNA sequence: TGCGCCAGCAGCAAGGGTCAGGAAATCGGGGAGCTGTTTTTT. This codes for CASSKGQEIGELFF.

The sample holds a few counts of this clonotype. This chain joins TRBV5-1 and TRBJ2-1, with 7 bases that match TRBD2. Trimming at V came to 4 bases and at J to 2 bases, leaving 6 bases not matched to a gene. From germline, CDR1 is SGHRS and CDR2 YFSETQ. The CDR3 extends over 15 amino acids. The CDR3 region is CASSPGSGAYNEQFF. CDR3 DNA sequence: TGCGCCAGCAGCCCGGGGAGCGGGGCCTACAATGAGCAGTTCTTC.

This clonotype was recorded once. The CDR3 nucleotides are TGTGCCAGCAGCCAGGGGCCAGGGGATAACTTCTTC. It translates to CASSQGPGDNFF. The V call is TRBV11-1, the J call TRBJ2-1, with D possibly matching TRBD1 (6 bases). Germline CDR1 and CDR2: SGHAT and FQDESV (reference sequence). This CDR3 region has 12 residues. V lost 5 bases and J 16 bases, leaving 18 bases between the germline ends.

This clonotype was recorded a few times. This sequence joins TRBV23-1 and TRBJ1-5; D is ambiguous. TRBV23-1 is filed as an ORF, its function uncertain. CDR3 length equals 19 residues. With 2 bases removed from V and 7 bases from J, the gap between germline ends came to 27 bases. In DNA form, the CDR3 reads TGCGCCAGCAGTCAACGGAACTTCCACACTAGCGCGGGCGGACAGCCCCAGCATTTT. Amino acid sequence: CASSQRNFHTSAGGQPQHF.

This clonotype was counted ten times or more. Here the CDR3 reads CASSGSVKGSQETQYF. CDR3 nucleotide sequence: TGTGCCAGCAGCGGTAGCGTGAAGGGATCACAAGAGACCCAGTACTTC. This chain uses TRBV7-9 with TRBJ2-5; TRBD2 might be the D (5 bases). Trimming pared 5 bases from V and 2 bases from J, leaving 18 bases between. The germline CDR1 and CDR2 sequences are SEHNR and FQNEAQ (reference sequence). CDR3 length: 16 amino acids. Based on the CDR3 plus reference TRBV7-9 and TRBJ2-5, the full variable domain is DTGVSQNPRHKITKRGQNVTFRCDPISEHNRLYWYRQTLGQGPEFLTYFQNEAQLEKSRLLSDRFSAERPKGSFSTLEIQRTEQGDSAMYLCASSGSVKGSQETQYFGPGTRLLVL.

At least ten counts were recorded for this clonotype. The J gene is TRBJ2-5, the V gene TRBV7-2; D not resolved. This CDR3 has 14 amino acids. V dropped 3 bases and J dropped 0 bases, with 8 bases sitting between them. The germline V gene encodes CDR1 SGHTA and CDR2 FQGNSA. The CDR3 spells CASSFSSNQETQYF. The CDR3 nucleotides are TGTGCCAGCAGCTTCTCCTCCAACCAAGAGACCCAGTACTTC.

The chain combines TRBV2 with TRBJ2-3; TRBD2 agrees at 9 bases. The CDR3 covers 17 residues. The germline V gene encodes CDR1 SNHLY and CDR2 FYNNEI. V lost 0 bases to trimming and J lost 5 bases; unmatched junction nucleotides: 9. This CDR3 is CASSEALSGGLLDTQYF. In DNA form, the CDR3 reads TGTGCCAGCAGTGAAGCGCTTAGCGGGGGACTGCTAGATACGCAGTATTTT.

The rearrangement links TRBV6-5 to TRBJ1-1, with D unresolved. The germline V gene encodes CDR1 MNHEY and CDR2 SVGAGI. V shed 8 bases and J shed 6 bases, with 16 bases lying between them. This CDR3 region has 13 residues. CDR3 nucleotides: TGTGCCAGCGGGTACCACTCCGGGGCTGAAGCTTTCTTT. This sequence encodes CASGYHSGAEAFF.

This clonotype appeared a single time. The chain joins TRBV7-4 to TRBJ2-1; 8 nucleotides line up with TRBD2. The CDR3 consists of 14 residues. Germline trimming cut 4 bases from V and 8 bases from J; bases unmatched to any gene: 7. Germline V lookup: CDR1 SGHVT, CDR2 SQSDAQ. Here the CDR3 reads CASSSGGVLDEQFF. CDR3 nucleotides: TGTGCCAGCAGCTCCGGGGGGGTTTTGGATGAGCAGTTCTTC.

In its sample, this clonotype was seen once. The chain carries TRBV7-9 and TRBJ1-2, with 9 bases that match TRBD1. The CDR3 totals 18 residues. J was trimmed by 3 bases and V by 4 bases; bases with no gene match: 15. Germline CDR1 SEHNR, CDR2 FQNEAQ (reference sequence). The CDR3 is CASSSHPGQGVGDYGYTF. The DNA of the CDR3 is TGTGCCAGCAGCTCTCACCCGGGACAGGGTGTCGGTGACTATGGCTACACCTTC.

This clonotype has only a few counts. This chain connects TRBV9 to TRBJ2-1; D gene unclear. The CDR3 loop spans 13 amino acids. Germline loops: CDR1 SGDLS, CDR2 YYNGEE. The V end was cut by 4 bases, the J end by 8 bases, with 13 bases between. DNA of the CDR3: TGTGCCAGCAGCCAGGACCGTGGTGATGAGCAGTTCTTC. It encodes CASSQDRGDEQFF.

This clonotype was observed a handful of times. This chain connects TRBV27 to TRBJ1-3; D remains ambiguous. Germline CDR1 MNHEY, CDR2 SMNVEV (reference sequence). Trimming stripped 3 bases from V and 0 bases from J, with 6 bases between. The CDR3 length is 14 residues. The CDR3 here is CASSFSGSGNTIYF. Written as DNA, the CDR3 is TGTGCCAGCAGTTTTTCAGGCTCTGGAAACACCATATATTTT.

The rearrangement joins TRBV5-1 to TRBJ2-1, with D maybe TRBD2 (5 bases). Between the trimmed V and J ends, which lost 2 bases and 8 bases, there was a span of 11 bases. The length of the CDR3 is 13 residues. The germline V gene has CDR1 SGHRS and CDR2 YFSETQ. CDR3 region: CASSLVDSDEQFF. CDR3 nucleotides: TGCGCCAGCAGCTTAGTGGACTCAGATGAGCAGTTCTTC.

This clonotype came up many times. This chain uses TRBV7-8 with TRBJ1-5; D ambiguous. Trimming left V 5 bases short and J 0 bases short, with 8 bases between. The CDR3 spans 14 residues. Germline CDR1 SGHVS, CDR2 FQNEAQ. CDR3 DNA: TGTGCCAGCAGCCTGCCGTTTAGCAATCAGCCCCAGCATTTT. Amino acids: CASSLPFSNQPQHF.

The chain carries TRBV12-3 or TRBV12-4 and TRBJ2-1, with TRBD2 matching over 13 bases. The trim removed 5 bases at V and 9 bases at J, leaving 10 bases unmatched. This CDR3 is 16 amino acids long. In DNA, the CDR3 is TGTGCCAGCAGTGGCTTTTGGACTAGCGGGGGCATTGAGCAGTTCTTC. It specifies CASSGFWTSGGIEQFF.

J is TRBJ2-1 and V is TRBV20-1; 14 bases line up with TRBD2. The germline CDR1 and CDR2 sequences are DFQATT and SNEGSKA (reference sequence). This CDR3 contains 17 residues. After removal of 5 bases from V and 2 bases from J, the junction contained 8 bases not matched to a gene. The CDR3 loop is CSAFGLAGGSTYNEQFF. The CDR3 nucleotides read TGCAGTGCTTTCGGACTAGCGGGGGGCTCTACCTACAATGAGCAGTTCTTC.

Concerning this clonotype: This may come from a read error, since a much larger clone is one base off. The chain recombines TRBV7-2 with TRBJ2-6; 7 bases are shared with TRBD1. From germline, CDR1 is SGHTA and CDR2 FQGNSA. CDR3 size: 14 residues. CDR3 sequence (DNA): TGTGCCAGCAGCTTAGGGACAGGCTTCAACATCCTGACTTTC. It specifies CASSLGTGFNILTF.

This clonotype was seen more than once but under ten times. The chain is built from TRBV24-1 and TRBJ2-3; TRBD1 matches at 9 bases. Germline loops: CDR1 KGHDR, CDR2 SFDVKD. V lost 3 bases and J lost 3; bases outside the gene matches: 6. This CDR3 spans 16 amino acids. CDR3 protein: CATSDPGQGGTDTQYF. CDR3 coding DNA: TGTGCCACCAGTGATCCGGGACAGGGAGGGACAGATACGCAGTATTTT.